This T cell receptor beta chain came from a study of long-term antiretroviral therapy in people with HIV. The CDR3 spans 11 residues. The V and J ends lost 8 bases and 5 bases respectively, with 10 bases between them. Germline-derived CDR1 and CDR2 are MNHNS and SASEGT. Of note for this clone: The antigen remains undetermined.

Study-level findings and limits: Dating from the mid-2000s to the late 2010s, the blood was possibly obtained under older ART regimens. Those clones which expanded before ART made up the dominant part of the repertoire at all time points.

A v3.0 immunoSEQ assay was performed at survey level. Using immunoSEQ multiplex PCR, the repertoire was profiled, and TCRdb retains in-frame clones only, with some absent. Altogether about 26,000 clones are present, 86% being singletons, with the ten largest covering approximately 4.6%. This chain uses TRBV6-1 with TRBJ2-7; D gene uncertain. This clonotype was sampled from a man between 35 and 55 years old with HIV. The sample was unsorted PBMCs, taken around 2.6 years after starting antiretroviral therapy. In DNA, the CDR3 is TGTGCCAGCCGGCTGCAAAACGAGCAGTACTTC. It is translated as CASRLQNEQYF.